Each of the 20 T cell receptor beta chains below was sequenced from the same sample in a study of blood T cell repertoires in COVID-19. Profiled with immunoSEQ multiplex PCR; TCRdb holds only in-frame clones, not every one. Of approximately 250,000 clones in the sample, approximately 89% were seen once. The sample consisted of peripheral blood. The receptors shown here come from a woman between 65 and 79 years old with COVID-19, enrolled during active disease.

The chain carries TRBV9 and TRBJ2-1; tentatively, D is TRBD2 (5 bases). CDR3 size: 16 residues. Germline V CDR1 and CDR2: SGDLS, YYNGEE. Trimming shortened V by 4 bases and J by 0 bases, and 14 bases separated the two germline ends. The CDR3 region has the DNA TGTGCCAGCAGCCTGCTAGGGAGCGGCTCCTACAATGAGCAGTTCTTC. Its protein is CASSLLGSGSYNEQFF.

The chain uses TRBV5-1 and TRBJ2-7, with 7 positions matching TRBD1. V trimming: 2 bases; J trimming: 5 bases; junction bases outside the gene matches: 10. Germline values: CDR1 SGHRS, CDR2 YFSETQ. The CDR3 has 15 amino acids. The CDR3 region has the DNA TGCGCCAGCAGCTTCACGGACAGGTCTACCCACGAGCAGTACTTC. Protein product: CASSFTDRSTHEQYF.

The J gene is TRBJ2-2, the V gene TRBV30; D may be TRBD1 or TRBD2 (11 bases each). The CDR3 is 20 residues long. V was pared by 1 base and J by 6 bases, with 30 bases between. The germline gives CDR1 GTSNPN, CDR2 SVGIG (reference sequence). CDR3 DNA sequence: TGTGCCTGGAGTGCCCCGGGACAGGGGGATCTAGCGGGAGGAGCCGGGGAGCTGTTTTTT. The encoded protein is CAWSAPGQGDLAGGAGELFF. Using reference TRBV30 and TRBJ2-2 for the parts outside the CDR3, the full variable domain is SQTIHQWPATLVQPVGSPLSLECTVEGTSNPNLYWYRQAAGRGLQLLFYSVGIGQISSEVPQNLSASRPQDRQFILSSKKLLLSDSGFYLCAWSAPGQGDLAGGAGELFFGEGSRLTVL.

This clone appeared once. This chain uses TRBV19 with TRBJ1-1, with a weak D call TRBD1 (6 bases). Trimming took 4 bases from V and 1 from J, leaving 13 bases between them. The CDR3 has 15 amino acids. The germline V gene has CDR1 LNHDA and CDR2 SQIVND (reference sequence). CDR3 DNA: TGTGCCAGTAGTAGAGACTGGACAGCGAACACTGAAGCTTTCTTT. Amino acid sequence: CASSRDWTANTEAFF.

The J gene is TRBJ2-1, the V gene TRBV21-1; TRBD1 reflects the table's D call only, with no check against the DNA. TRBV21-1 is a known pseudogene. This CDR3 has 17 residues. DNA for the CDR3: TGTGCCAGCAGCAAGGCCATGACAGGGAGAGTCTACAATGAGCAGTTCTTC. Translated: CASSKAMTGRVYNEQFF.

The V call is TRBV5-5, the J call TRBJ2-7; 9 nucleotides line up with TRBD2. Germline values: CDR1 SGHKS, CDR2 YYEKEE (reference sequence). CDR3 size: 14 residues. V was clipped by 5 bases and J by 1 base; unmatched bases: 4. CDR3 in amino acids: CASSRLAGSYEQYF. CDR3 nucleotide sequence: TGTGCCAGCAGTCGGCTAGCGGGATCCTACGAGCAGTACTTC.

The chain has TRBV27 and TRBJ1-1, with D hard to call. The CDR3 runs to 14 residues. V dropped 8 bases and J dropped 8 bases, with 21 bases sitting between them. Germline V gene lookup returns CDR1 MNHEY and CDR2 SMNVEV (reference sequence). The CDR3 DNA is TGTGCCAGCTCCTCGGTCTTGCTTTATCCAGAAGCTTTCTTT. Its translation: CASSSVLLYPEAFF.

The CDR3 loop is CAIRQDRVTYEQYF. CDR3 sequence (DNA): TGTGCCATCAGACAGGACAGGGTGACCTACGAGCAGTACTTC. The chain joins TRBV10-3 to TRBJ2-7; 8 nucleotides match TRBD1. Trimming at V came to 6 bases and at J to 2 bases, leaving 6 bases not matched to a gene. Germline lookup yields CDR1 ENHRY and CDR2 SYGVKD. This CDR3 spans 14 amino acids.

This sequence joins TRBV11-2 and TRBJ1-3; 7 bases match TRBD1. Germline lookup yields CDR1 SGHAT and CDR2 FQNNGV. This CDR3 contains 14 residues. J lost 7 bases, V lost 4 bases, and 7 bases had no gene match. CDR3 sequence: CASSSETGWNTIYF. For the CDR3, the DNA is TGTGCCAGCAGCTCCGAGACAGGGTGGAACACCATATATTTT.

V and J are TRBV4-3 and TRBJ1-3, with D unclear. Germline lookup yields CDR1 LGHNA and CDR2 YSLEER. Trimming pared 0 bases from V and 4 bases from J, leaving 7 bases between. CDR3 length: 14 amino acids. CDR3 residues: CASSQELRGNTIYF. The CDR3 DNA is TGCGCCAGCAGCCAAGAATTGAGGGGAAACACCATATATTTT.

J is TRBJ1-5 and V is TRBV6-6; no firm D call. Germline V gene data show CDR1 as MNHNY and CDR2 as SVGAGI (reference sequence). The CDR3 contains 14 residues. V was pared by 3 bases and J by 2 bases, with 8 bases between. CDR3: CASSYRLGNQPQHF. CDR3 nucleotide sequence: TGTGCCAGCAGTTATAGACTTGGCAATCAGCCCCAGCATTTT.

The chain joins TRBV3-1 (or the pseudogene TRBV3-2) to TRBJ1-1; D unresolved. This CDR3 contains 13 residues. Trimming took 1 base from V and 4 from J, leaving 7 bases between them. Germline V CDR1 and CDR2: LGHDT, YNNKEL (reference sequence). CDR3 region: CASSQGSGTEAFF. The CDR3 bases are TGTGCCAGCAGCCAAGGGAGCGGCACTGAAGCTTTCTTT.

The chain recombines TRBV12-3 or TRBV12-4 with TRBJ2-7, with D hard to call. The CDR3 totals 13 residues. V lost 4 bases and J lost 6, with 13 bases in between. CDR3 DNA: TGTGCCAGCAGTTCCAATATGATCGGCGAGCAGTACTTC. This translates into CASSSNMIGEQYF.

The V gene is TRBV28, the J gene TRBJ1-2; unclear D gene. The CDR3 extends over 13 amino acids. The V gene's germline CDR1 is MDHEN and CDR2 SYDVKM. The germline V and J ends were trimmed by 0 bases and 2 bases, with 4 bases remaining between them. This chain's CDR3 is CASSLWGNYGYTF. The CDR3 nucleotides are TGTGCCAGCAGTTTATGGGGCAACTATGGCTACACCTTC.

The chain employs TRBV9 and TRBJ1-6, with a weak D call TRBD1 (6 bases). Trimming stripped 2 bases from V and 9 bases from J, with 12 bases between. Looked up from germline, CDR1 is SGDLS and CDR2 is YYNGEE. This CDR3 contains 14 residues. The CDR3 region has the DNA TGTGCCAGCAGCGTGCAGGTCAGGGGTTCACCCCTCCACTTT. This translates into CASSVQVRGSPLHF.

J is TRBJ1-1 and V is TRBV5-1; TRBD1 matches at 11 bases. Germline V gene lookup returns CDR1 SGHRS and CDR2 YFSETQ. After removal of 4 bases from V and 8 bases from J, the junction contained 13 bases not matched to a gene. The CDR3 runs to 16 residues. The CDR3 bases are TGCGCCAGCAGCCTTCGGACAGGGGGCAGCTCGAGAGAAGCTTTCTTT. Amino acids: CASSLRTGGSSREAFF.

The rearrangement links TRBV25-1 to TRBJ2-2, with a possible D match to TRBD2 (5 bases). The CDR3 length is 14 residues. V was trimmed by 2 bases and J by 3 bases, leaving 7 bases between them. Looked up from germline, CDR1 is MGHDK and CDR2 is SYGVNS. The chain's CDR3 is CASSEEGYTGELFF. The CDR3 nucleotides are TGTGCCAGCAGTGAAGAGGGTTACACCGGGGAGCTGTTTTTT.

The chain is built from TRBV3-1 (or the pseudogene TRBV3-2) and TRBJ1-2; 7 bases agree with TRBD1. Germline-derived CDR1 and CDR2 are LGHDT and YNNKEL (reference sequence). The junction had 15 bases not matched to a gene; V was cut back by 5 bases and J by 6 bases. The CDR3 loop spans 16 amino acids. The chain's CDR3 is CASSNGILGTVHGYTF. The CDR3 DNA reads TGTGCCAGCAGCAACGGAATCTTAGGGACAGTTCATGGCTACACCTTC.

V gene TRBV28 combines with J gene TRBJ1-1; 9 bases map to TRBD1. V lost 6 bases and J lost 5; bases outside the gene matches: 10. The CDR3 consists of 15 residues. Germline CDR1 and CDR2: MDHEN and SYDVKM. CDR3 sequence reads: CASREPGQGGTEAFF. CDR3 DNA: TGTGCCAGCAGGGAACCGGGACAGGGAGGTACTGAAGCTTTCTTT.

The rearrangement joins TRBV5-1 to TRBJ2-2; 16 bases map to TRBD2. V lost 4 bases to trimming and J lost 4 bases; unmatched junction nucleotides: 4. The CDR3 has 17 residues. CDR1 and CDR2 (germline): SGHRS, YFSETQ. The chain's CDR3 is CASSPGLAGGPTGELFF. The CDR3 nucleotides read TGCGCCAGCAGCCCGGGACTAGCGGGAGGGCCCACCGGGGAGCTGTTTTTT.